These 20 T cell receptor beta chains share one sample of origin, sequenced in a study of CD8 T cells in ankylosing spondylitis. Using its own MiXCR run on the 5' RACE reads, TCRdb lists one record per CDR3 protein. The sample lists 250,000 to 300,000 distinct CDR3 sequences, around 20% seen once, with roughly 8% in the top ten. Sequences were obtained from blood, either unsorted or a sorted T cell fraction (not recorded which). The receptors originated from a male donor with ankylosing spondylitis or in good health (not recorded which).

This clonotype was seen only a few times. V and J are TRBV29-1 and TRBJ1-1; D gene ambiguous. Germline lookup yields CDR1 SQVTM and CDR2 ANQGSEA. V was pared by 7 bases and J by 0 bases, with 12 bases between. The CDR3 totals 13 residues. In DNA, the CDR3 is TGCAGCGGAGTCAGGAGCCTGAACACTGAAGCTTTCTTT. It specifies CSGVRSLNTEAFF.

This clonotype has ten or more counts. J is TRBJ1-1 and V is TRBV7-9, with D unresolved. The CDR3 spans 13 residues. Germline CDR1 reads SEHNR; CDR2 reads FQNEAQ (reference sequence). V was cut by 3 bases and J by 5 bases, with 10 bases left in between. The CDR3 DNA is TGTGCCAGCAGCTTTGCTCCGGGGACTGAAGCTTTCTTT. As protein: CASSFAPGTEAFF.

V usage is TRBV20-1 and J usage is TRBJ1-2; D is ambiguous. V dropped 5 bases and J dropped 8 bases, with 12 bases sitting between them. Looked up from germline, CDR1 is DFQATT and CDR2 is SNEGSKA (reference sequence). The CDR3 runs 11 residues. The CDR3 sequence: CSAPSDRGYTF. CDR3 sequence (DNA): TGCAGTGCTCCCTCCGACCGGGGCTACACCTTC.

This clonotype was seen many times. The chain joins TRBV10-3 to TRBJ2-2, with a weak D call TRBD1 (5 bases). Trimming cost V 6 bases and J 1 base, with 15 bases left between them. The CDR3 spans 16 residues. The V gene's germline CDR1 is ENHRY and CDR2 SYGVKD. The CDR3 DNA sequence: TGTGCCATCAGGACGACAGTTACTTTGAACACCGGGGAGCTGTTTTTT. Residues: CAIRTTVTLNTGELFF.

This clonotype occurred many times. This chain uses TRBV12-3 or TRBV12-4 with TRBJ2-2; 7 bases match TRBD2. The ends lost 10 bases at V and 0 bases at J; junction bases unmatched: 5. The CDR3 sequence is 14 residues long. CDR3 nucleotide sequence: TGTGCCACCATGGGACTACCGAACACCGGGGAGCTGTTTTTT. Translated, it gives CATMGLPNTGELFF.

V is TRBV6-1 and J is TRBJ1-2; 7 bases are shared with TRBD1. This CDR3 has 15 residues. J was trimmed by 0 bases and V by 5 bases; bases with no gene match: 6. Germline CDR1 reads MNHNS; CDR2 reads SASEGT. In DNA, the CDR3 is TGTGCCAGCAGTATCGGACAGGCGGCTAACTATGGCTACACCTTC. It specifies CASSIGQAANYGYTF.

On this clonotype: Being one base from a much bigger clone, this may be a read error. In DNA form, the CDR3 reads TGTGCCAGCAGTCCCTCTTGGGGTAGCTCTGGGGCCAACGTCCTGAATTTC. Protein sequence: CASSPSWGSSGANVLNF. The chain is built from TRBV12-3 or TRBV12-4 and TRBJ2-6; D may be TRBD1 (5 bases). The CDR3 runs 17 residues.

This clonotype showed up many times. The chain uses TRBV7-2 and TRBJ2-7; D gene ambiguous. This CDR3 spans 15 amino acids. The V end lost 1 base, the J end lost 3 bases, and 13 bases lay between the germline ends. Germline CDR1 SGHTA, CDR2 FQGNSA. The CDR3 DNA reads TGTGCCAGCAGCTTAGGTGGGATTGGGCACTACGAGCAGTACGTC. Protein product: CASSLGGIGHYEQYV.

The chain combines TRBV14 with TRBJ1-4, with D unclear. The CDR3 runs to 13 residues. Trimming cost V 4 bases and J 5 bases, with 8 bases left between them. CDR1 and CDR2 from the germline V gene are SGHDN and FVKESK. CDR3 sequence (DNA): TGTGCCAGCAGCCGTGGGATCAATGAAAAACTGTTTTTT. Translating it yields CASSRGINEKLFF.

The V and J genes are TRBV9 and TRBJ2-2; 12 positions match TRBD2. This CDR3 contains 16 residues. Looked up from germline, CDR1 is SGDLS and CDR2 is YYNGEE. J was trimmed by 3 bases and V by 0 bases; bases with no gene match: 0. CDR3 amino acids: CASSVGLAGDTGELFF. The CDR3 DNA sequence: TGTGCCAGCAGCGTAGGACTAGCGGGAGACACCGGGGAGCTGTTTTTT.

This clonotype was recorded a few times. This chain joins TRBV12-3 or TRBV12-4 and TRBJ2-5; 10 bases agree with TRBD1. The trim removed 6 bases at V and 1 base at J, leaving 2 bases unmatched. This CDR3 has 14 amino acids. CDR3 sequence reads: CASRRTGGQETQYF. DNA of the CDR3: TGTGCCAGCAGACGGACAGGGGGCCAAGAGACCCAGTACTTC.

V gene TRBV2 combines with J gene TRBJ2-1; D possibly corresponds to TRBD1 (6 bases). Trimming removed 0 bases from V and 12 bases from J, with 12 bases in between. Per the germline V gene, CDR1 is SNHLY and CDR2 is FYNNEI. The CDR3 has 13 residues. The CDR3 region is CASSEALRGMQFF. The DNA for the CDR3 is TGTGCCAGCAGTGAAGCGCTTAGGGGGATGCAGTTCTTC.

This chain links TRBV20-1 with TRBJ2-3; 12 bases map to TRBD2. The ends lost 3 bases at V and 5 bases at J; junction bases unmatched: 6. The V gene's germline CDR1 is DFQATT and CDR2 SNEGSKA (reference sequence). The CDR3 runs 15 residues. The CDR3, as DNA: TGCAGTGCTAGTAGGGCGACTAGCGGGGGAGATACGCAGTATTTT. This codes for CSASRATSGGDTQYF.

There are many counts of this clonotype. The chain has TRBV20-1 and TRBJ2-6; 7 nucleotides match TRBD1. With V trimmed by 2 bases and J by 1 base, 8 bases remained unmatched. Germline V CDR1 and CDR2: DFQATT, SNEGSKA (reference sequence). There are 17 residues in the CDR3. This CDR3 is CSARNRGGLSGANVLTF. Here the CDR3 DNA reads TGCAGTGCTAGAAACAGGGGCGGGTTATCTGGGGCCAACGTCCTGACTTTC.

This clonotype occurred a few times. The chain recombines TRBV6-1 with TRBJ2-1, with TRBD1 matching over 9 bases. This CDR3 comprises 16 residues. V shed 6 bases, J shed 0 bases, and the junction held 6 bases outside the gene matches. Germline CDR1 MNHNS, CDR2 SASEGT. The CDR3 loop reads CASSSDRGRSYNEQFF. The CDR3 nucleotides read TGTGCCAGCAGCTCGGACAGGGGCCGCTCCTACAATGAGCAGTTCTTC.

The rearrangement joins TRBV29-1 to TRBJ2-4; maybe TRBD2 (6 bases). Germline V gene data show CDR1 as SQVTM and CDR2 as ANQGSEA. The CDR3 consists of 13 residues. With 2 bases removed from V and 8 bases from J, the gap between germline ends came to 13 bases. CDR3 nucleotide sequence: TGCAGCGTTGAAAGCCAGGGAGGCGACATTCAGTACTTC. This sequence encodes CSVESQGGDIQYF.

CDR3 sequence (DNA): TGTGCCAGCAGCGCCTCCGGACTAGCCGCCTCGTCCTACAATGAGCAGTTCTTC. This encodes CASSASGLAASSYNEQFF. This rearrangement joins TRBV9 to TRBJ2-1, with TRBD2 matching 8 bases. Germline V gene lookup returns CDR1 SGDLS and CDR2 YYNGEE. This CDR3 is built from 18 residues. V gave up 3 bases and J gave up 1 base; unmatched junction bases: 12.

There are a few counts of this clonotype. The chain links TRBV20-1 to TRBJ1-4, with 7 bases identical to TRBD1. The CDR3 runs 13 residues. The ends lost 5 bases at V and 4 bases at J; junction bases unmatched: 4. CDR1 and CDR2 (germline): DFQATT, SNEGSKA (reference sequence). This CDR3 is CSARDSLNEKLFF. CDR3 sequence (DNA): TGCAGTGCTCGGGACAGTCTTAATGAAAAACTGTTTTTT.

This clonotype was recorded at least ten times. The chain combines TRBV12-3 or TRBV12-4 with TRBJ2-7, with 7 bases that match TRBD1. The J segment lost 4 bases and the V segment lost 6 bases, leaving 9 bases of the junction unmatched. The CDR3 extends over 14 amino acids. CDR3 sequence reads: CASRRYRGDYEQYV. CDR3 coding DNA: TGTGCCAGCAGACGCTACAGGGGCGATTACGAGCAGTACGTC.

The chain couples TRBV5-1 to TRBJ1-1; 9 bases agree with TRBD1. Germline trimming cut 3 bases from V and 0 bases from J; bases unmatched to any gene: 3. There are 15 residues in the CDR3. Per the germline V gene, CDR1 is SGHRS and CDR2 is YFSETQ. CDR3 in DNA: TGCGCCAGCAGCTCAACAGGGGGCTTGAACACTGAAGCTTTCTTT. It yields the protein CASSSTGGLNTEAFF.